Listed here are 14 T cell receptor beta chains from one sample, sequenced in a study of cytomegalovirus exposure and HLA in healthy donors. Both 60 Vbeta primers and 13 Jbeta primers went into the PCR. This table comes from immunoSEQ multiplex PCR, and its TCRdb copy is limited to in-frame clones, with some not included. The repertoire consists of some 200,000 clones, with approximately 80% occurring once and the leading ten covering roughly 16%. Sequencing was carried out using PBMCs. These receptors originate from a man in his forties in good health and CMV-seronegative.

The chain recombines TRBV6-7 with TRBJ2-7; 8 bases are a match to TRBD2. TRBV6-7 is an ORF, and what it does is uncertain. The length of the CDR3 is 14 residues. The V segment lost 9 bases and the J segment 6 bases; nucleotides outside the gene matches: 13. The CDR3: CASPPGGERGEQYF. The CDR3 DNA sequence: TGTGCCAGTCCCCCGGGGGGGGAACGGGGCGAGCAGTACTTC.

The chain couples TRBV7-6 to TRBJ2-1, with 9 bases matching TRBD2. This CDR3 spans 16 amino acids. From germline, CDR1 is SGHVS and CDR2 FNYEAQ. V was clipped by 2 bases and J by 0 bases; unmatched bases: 2. The CDR3 spells CASSLLSGSSYNEQFF. CDR3 coding DNA: TGTGCCAGCAGCTTACTTAGCGGGAGCTCCTACAATGAGCAGTTCTTC.

In its sample, this clone was seen a few times. The CDR3 region is CASSQGVDGNQPQHF. The CDR3 nucleotides are TGTGCCAGCAGCCAAGGAGTAGACGGGAATCAGCCCCAGCATTTT. The V gene is TRBV4-2, the J gene TRBJ1-5; no firm D call. Germline CDR1 and CDR2: LGHNA and YNFKEQ. The germline V and J ends were trimmed by 1 base and 4 bases, with 11 bases remaining between them. The CDR3 sequence is 15 residues long.

The chain has TRBV5-4 and TRBJ2-5; maybe TRBD2 (5 bases). The CDR3 is made up of 13 amino acids. Germline-derived CDR1 and CDR2 are SGHNT and YYREEE (reference sequence). V lost 4 bases, J lost 2 bases, and 9 bases lay in between. CDR3 coding DNA: TGTGCCAGCAGCCGAGACTATCAAGAGACCCAGTACTTC. Its translation is CASSRDYQETQYF.

The CDR3 nucleotides read TGTGCCAGCAGCCCCCCGACAGGGCGTGAAGGTGAGCAGTTCTTC. This translates into CASSPPTGREGEQFF. The chain uses TRBV7-9 and TRBJ2-1, with 7 bases fitting TRBD1. The junction had 13 bases not matched to a gene; V was cut back by 5 bases and J by 9 bases. This CDR3 region has 15 residues. Germline loops: CDR1 SEHNR, CDR2 FQNEAQ (reference sequence).

V is TRBV5-1 and J is TRBJ2-5, with 7 bases matching TRBD1. V lost 5 bases, J lost 3 bases, and 7 bases stayed unmatched. CDR1 is SGHRS, CDR2 YFSETQ, per germline. The CDR3 contains 14 residues. CDR3 nucleotide sequence: TGCGCCAGCAGTGCCGGGACAGCCAAAGAGACCCAGTACTTC. Translation: CASSAGTAKETQYF.

The chain recombines TRBV5-1 with TRBJ1-4, with 8 bases aligning to TRBD1. Trimming at V came to 0 bases and at J to 6 bases, leaving 1 base not matched to a gene. The CDR3 has 14 residues. Germline V gene data show CDR1 as SGHRS and CDR2 as YFSETQ. For the CDR3, the DNA is TGCGCCAGCAGCTTGGGACAGGGGTATGAAAAACTGTTTTTT. This sequence encodes CASSLGQGYEKLFF.

V usage is TRBV19 and J usage is TRBJ1-5, with D hard to call. Trimming removed 3 bases from V and 0 bases from J, with 9 bases in between. Germline CDR1 and CDR2: LNHDA and SQIVND (reference sequence). The CDR3 has 15 residues. Here the CDR3 reads CASSIGQLSNQPQHF. The CDR3 DNA reads TGTGCCAGTAGTATTGGGCAGCTTAGCAATCAGCCCCAGCATTTT.

V is TRBV7-2 and J is TRBJ2-1; 11 bases agree with TRBD2. Germline CDR1 reads SGHTA; CDR2 reads FQGNSA. This CDR3 spans 16 amino acids. With V trimmed by 0 bases and J by 5 bases, 3 bases remained unmatched. CDR3 protein: CASSLAGTSGHNEQFF. CDR3 sequence (DNA): TGTGCCAGCAGCTTAGCCGGGACTAGCGGTCACAATGAGCAGTTCTTC.

The chain has TRBV7-2 and TRBJ2-7; 7 bases match TRBD1. The CDR3 is 15 amino acids. In germline, CDR1 is SGHTA, CDR2 FQGNSA. V lost 5 bases to trimming and J lost 0 bases; unmatched junction nucleotides: 7. CDR3 loop: CASSNRDSSSYEQYF. As DNA, the CDR3 is TGTGCCAGCAGCAACCGGGACAGCAGCTCCTACGAGCAGTACTTC.

The rearrangement links TRBV6-6 to TRBJ1-1, with TRBD1 as a possible D gene (5 bases). Germline CDR1 and CDR2: MNHNY and SVGAGI (reference sequence). The CDR3 covers 14 residues. V lost 8 bases, J lost 5 bases, and 18 bases lay in between. CDR3 residues: CASDPLRGQTEAFF. The CDR3 coding sequence is TGTGCCAGCGACCCCCTAAGGGGTCAGACTGAAGCTTTCTTT.

The chain joins TRBV7-9 to TRBJ2-7; 10 positions agree with TRBD2. Germline V gives CDR1 SEHNR, CDR2 FQNEAQ (reference sequence). J gave up 0 bases and V 1 base, and 12 bases lay outside the gene matches. CDR3 length: 19 amino acids. DNA of the CDR3: TGTGCCAGCAGCTTAGGAAAGCTTAGCGGGGGGCCGAGCTCCTACGAGCAGTACTTC. It translates to CASSLGKLSGGPSSYEQYF.

A remark on this clone: The same CDR3 arises from other DNA sequences in this sample as well. The chain links TRBV5-1 to TRBJ2-1; possibly TRBD1 for D (7 bases). Germline V gives CDR1 SGHRS, CDR2 YFSETQ. Trimming stripped 0 bases from V and 0 bases from J, with 10 bases between. The CDR3 loop spans 16 amino acids. This chain's CDR3 is CASSLGGTDSYNEQFF. As DNA, the CDR3 is TGCGCCAGCAGCTTGGGCGGGACAGACTCCTACAATGAGCAGTTCTTC.

V is TRBV2 and J is TRBJ2-1; D call uncertain. V was cut by 1 base and J by 9 bases, with 10 bases left in between. This CDR3 has 13 amino acids. The germline V gene has CDR1 SNHLY and CDR2 FYNNEI. The CDR3 DNA sequence: TGTGCCAGCAGTGAAGGGAGTGGTAGTGAGCAGTTCTTC. Protein sequence: CASSEGSGSEQFF.